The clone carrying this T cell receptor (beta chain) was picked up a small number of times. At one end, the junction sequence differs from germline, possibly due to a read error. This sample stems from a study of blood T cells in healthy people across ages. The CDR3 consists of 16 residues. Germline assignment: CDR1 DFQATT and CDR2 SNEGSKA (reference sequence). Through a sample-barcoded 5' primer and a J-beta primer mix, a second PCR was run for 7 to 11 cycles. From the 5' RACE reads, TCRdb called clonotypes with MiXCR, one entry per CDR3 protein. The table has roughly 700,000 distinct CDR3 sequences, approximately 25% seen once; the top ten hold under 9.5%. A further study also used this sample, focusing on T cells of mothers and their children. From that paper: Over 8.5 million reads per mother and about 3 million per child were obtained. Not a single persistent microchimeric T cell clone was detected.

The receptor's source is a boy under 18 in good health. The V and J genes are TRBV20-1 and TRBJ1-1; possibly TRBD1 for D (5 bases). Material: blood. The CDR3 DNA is TGCAGTGCTATCGGTCTGGCTTCGACAGTGAACACTGGAGCTTTCTTT. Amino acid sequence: CSAIGLASTVNTGAFF.